This T cell receptor (beta chain) was documented in a study of cytomegalovirus exposure and HLA in healthy donors. Study background: An analysis done earlier identified 100 million to 140 million unique TCR beta sequences from about 179 million T cells. Broader study findings: Most observed TCR sequences were rare, whereas some public TCRs were detected in many donors. There were some 150 TCR beta chains listed as cytomegalovirus-associated. Earlier analysis looked at TCR beta V segments, and most were productive about 90% or about 30% of the time.

This clone was picked up a small number of times. Its antigen remains unknown. V shed 3 bases, J shed 1 base, and the junction held 8 bases outside the gene matches. This CDR3 has 17 amino acids. CDR1 and CDR2 from the germline V gene are SGHTA and FQGTGA. The PCR ran on 60 Vbeta and 13 Jbeta primers. Clones were sequenced by immunoSEQ multiplex PCR, and TCRdb holds only the in-frame ones, with some missing. The sample includes around 190,000 clones, roughly 80% seen only once; the top ten take just under 3%. V is TRBV7-3 and J is TRBJ2-1; 8 nucleotides align to TRBD1. Sample: PBMCs. The receptor's source is a woman younger than 45 in good health and CMV-seronegative. The DNA for the CDR3 is TGTGCCAGCAGCTTCACTTGGACAGGGCGATCCTACAATGAGCAGTTCTTC. This encodes CASSFTWTGRSYNEQFF.